The clone carrying this TCR beta chain was counted at least ten times. This sample is drawn from a study of neurological immune-mediated disorders. TCRdb itself ran the 5' RACE reads through MiXCR, one entry per CDR3 protein. This sample has about 33,000 distinct CDR3 sequences; less than 1.6% occur once, and the top ten carry roughly 8.7%. Germline loops: CDR1 SEHNR, CDR2 FQNEAQ (reference sequence). There are 13 residues in the CDR3. Deletions cut 5 bases from V and 4 bases from J, with 12 bases between. The chain is built from TRBV7-9 and TRBJ2-7; a possible D gene is TRBD1 (6 bases). The sequence was obtained from a woman in her thirties with multiple sclerosis. Sequenced: PBMCs. CDR3 region: CASSPNRVYEQYF. CDR3 bases: TGTGCCAGCAGCCCCAACAGGGTGTACGAGCAGTACTTC.